This T cell receptor (beta chain) was obtained from a study of T cells in women clearing cervical HPV infection. Study as a whole: Controls' single incident HPV16 infection cleared within 12 months without precancer.

There are 17 residues in the CDR3. Germline V CDR1 and CDR2: SNHLY, FYNNEI. Unmatched junction bases numbered 12, after V lost 7 bases and J lost 5 bases. Using immunoSEQ multiplex PCR, the repertoire was profiled, and TCRdb retains in-frame clones only, with some absent. Across around 30,000 clones, the top ten clones capture over 6.5% of the sample. As to this clone: The sequenced fragment ends 3 residues before the CDR3 boundary, so the rest is inferred from the germline J gene.

The chain employs TRBV2 and TRBJ2-5; the match to TRBD2 covers 14 bases. Material for sequencing was blood buffy coat. The receptor comes from a woman aged 18-69 years with a cervical HPV16 infection that either progressed to CIN3+ or cleared (not recorded which). The CDR3 DNA, read in part, is TGTGCCAGCACCAAGACTAGCGGGGGGGCTGATCCCGAGACC. This gives the protein CASTKTSGGADPET. The complete CDR3 reads CASTKTSGGADPETQYF.